Reported below is one T cell receptor beta chain. Its target antigen remains unknown. Per-nucleotide qualities are absent, and no much larger clonotype sits a single base away. Instrument on record: Illumina NovaSeq 6000. cDNA libraries for TCRalpha and TCRbeta were prepared by 5'RACE using constant-segment primers, with sample barcodes and unique molecular identifiers added. Trizol reagent was used to extract RNA from every sample. Library amplification was performed in two PCR steps, and a second sample barcode and Illumina TruSeq adapters were introduced in the second step. The libraries were sequenced on an Illumina NovaSeq using 2 x 150 bp paired-end reads. Per the authors' processing: With migec v1.2.7, reads were demultiplexed and then collapsed into UMI-guided consensus sequences. Using mixcr v2.1.11, UMI consensuses were aligned to TRA and TRB V and J templates and then assembled into clonotypes. A clonotype was counted as expanded or contracted only when both edgeR and NoisET called the clonotype significant, with the noise models trained on biological replicates. For edgeR calls, the thresholds were a false discovery rate-adjusted p below 0.01 and a log2 fold-change of 1. As an exploratory analysis of dynamics, PCA with hierarchical clustering was applied to max-normalized trajectories of the 1000 most abundant clonotypes. The CD4 or CD8 phenotype of responding clones was assigned using the separately sequenced CD4+ and CD8+ repertoires. TCRdb reprocessing: public reads trimmed at Q25 with fastp, clones called with MiXCR, in-frame beta chains kept. Identical CDR3 proteins give one entry, which carries the most common genes and DNA. Clone size and V and J calls follow TCRdb, not the original study. Within this sample are roughly 600,000 distinct CDR3 sequences, with under 20% of them counted one time only. The biggest ten clones account for about 12% of the sample.

Ficoll-Paque density gradient centrifugation was the method used to isolate PBMCs. This sample stems from a study of T-cell memory formation after mild COVID-19 listed by TCRdb under 2021. Background on the whole study: Most TCR sequence clusters were specific to one of the two donors. In a couple of donors, T-cell clones that expanded and contracted after mild COVID-19 were tracked by sequencing TCRalpha and TCRbeta repertoires over time. The cohort comprised two young, previously healthy adult volunteers, one female and one male. Broad study findings and their caveats: The second-wave clones that peaked on day 37 were not confirmed to be SARS-CoV-2 specific. Clones contracting from day 15 to 85 had balanced CD4/CD8 phenotypes, while a second wave expanding from day 15 to 37 was biased towards CD4+. Some responding clones were found in pre-infection memory, which suggests that pre-existing cross-reactive memory T cells took part in the SARS-CoV-2 response. Contracting CD4+ clones were located mainly in the CM and EM memory subsets, whereas CD8+ clones were found to be enriched in EMRA. The study covered only a couple of mild cases, and larger cohorts including severe cases with pre-infection samples were considered necessary.

V is cut back by 6 bases and J by 10 bases, with 14 bases in the junction unmatched. The CDR3 measures 15 amino acids from cysteine to phenylalanine. This entry keeps only the CDR3 DNA: 45 bases, framed from base 1. The germline V gene provides CDR1 SGHVS and CDR2 FQNEAQ. Sequenced: PBMCs or a T cell subset sorted from them (not recorded which). This clonotype was obtained from an adult woman who had mild COVID-19 (a few samples of this study predate the infection). The sample titles of this study are shuffled in the database, so cell type and time point are left out; the donor was told from shared clones. Here the chain combines TRBV7-8 and TRBJ2-1, with 8 bases aligning to TRBD2. Here is the DNA: TGTGCCAGCAGGTCACCGGGACTAGGTACAGGGGAGCAGTTCTTC. The encoded protein is CASRSPGLGTGEQFF.